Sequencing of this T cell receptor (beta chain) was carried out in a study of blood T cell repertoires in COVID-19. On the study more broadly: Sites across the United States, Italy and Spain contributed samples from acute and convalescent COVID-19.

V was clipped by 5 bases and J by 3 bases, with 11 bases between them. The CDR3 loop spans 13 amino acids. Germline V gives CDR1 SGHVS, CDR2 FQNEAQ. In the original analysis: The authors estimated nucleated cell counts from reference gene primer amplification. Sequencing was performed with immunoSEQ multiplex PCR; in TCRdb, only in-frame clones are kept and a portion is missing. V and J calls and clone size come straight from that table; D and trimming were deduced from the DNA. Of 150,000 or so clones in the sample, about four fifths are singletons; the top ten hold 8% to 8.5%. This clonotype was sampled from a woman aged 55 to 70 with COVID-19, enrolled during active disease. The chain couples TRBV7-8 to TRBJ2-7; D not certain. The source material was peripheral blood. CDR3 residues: CASSVKEIYEQYV. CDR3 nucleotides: TGTGCCAGCAGCGTTAAGGAGATCTACGAGCAGTACGTC.